This T cell receptor beta chain is from a study of shared clonotypes between healthy human individuals. Germline lookup yields CDR1 MNHNS and CDR2 SASEGT. J gave up 3 bases and V 6 bases, and 0 bases lay outside the gene matches. This CDR3 region has 12 residues. TCRdb's table, derived via immunoSEQ multiplex PCR, lists solely in-frame clones and lacks some. The sample shows 2.3 million or so clones, over 90% of them seen only once. The rearrangement uses TRBV6-1 and TRBJ2-7; the match to TRBD1 covers 9 bases. Material: naive CD4+ T cells from PBMCs. Stated subset: CD45RA+ positively selected. This TCR derives from a young man in good health. Some clones in this sample may be carry-over from other donors' samples. CDR3 sequence: CASRGQGYEQYF. CDR3 nucleotide sequence: TGTGCCAGCAGGGGACAGGGCTACGAGCAGTACTTC.